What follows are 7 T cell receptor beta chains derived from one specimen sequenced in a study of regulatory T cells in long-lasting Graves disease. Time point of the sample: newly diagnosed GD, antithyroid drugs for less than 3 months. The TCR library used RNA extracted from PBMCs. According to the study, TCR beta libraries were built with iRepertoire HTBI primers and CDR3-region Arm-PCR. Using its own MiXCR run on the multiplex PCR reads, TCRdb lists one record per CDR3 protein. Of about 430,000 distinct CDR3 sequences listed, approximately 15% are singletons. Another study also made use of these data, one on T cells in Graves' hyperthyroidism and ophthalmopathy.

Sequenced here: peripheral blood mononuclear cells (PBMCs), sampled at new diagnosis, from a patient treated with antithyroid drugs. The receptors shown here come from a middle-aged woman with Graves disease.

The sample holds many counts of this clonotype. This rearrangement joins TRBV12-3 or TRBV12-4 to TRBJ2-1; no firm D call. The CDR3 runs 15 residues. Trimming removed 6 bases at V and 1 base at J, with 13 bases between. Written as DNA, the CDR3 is TGTGCCAGCAGCCCCGCTAGAGGTTCCTACAATGAGCAGTTCTTC. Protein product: CASSPARGSYNEQFF.

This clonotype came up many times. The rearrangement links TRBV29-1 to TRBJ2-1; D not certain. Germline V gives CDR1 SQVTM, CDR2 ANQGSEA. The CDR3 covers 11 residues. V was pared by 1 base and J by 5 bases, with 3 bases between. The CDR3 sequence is CSVEGNNEQFF. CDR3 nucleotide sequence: TGCAGCGTTGAAGGGAACAATGAGCAGTTCTTC.

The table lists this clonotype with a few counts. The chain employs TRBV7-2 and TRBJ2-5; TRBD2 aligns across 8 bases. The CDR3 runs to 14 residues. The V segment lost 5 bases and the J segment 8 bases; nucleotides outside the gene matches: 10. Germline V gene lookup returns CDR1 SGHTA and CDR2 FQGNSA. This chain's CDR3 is CASSPGLANPTQYF. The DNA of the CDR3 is TGTGCCAGCAGCCCAGGACTAGCTAACCCCACCCAGTACTTC.

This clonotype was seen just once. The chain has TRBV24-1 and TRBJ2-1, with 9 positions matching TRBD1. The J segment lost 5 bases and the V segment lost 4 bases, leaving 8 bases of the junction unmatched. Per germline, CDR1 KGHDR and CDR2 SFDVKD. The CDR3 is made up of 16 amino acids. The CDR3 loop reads CATSEADRGTDNEQFF. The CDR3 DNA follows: TGTGCCACCAGTGAGGCGGACAGGGGTACAGACAATGAGCAGTTCTTC.

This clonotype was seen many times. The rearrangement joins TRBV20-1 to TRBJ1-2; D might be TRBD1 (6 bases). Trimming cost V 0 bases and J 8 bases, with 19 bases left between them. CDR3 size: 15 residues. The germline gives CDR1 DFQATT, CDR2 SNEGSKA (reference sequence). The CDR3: CSARDHRWQGIGYTF. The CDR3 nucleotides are TGCAGTGCTAGAGATCATCGGTGGCAGGGGATAGGCTACACCTTC.

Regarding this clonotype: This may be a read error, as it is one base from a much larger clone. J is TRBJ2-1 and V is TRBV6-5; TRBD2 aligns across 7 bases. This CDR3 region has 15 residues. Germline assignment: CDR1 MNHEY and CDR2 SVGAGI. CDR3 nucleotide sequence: TGTGCCAGCGGTTATCGGGACTACGACCGCAATGAGCAGTTCTTC. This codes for CASGYRDYDRNEQFF.

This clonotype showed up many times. DNA for the CDR3: TGTGCCAGCAGACTGGGGGTATACACCGGGGAGCTGTTTTTT. Protein product: CASRLGVYTGELFF. This sequence joins TRBV12-3 or TRBV12-4 and TRBJ2-2; either TRBD1 or TRBD2 may fit D (5 bases each). Trimming removed 6 bases at V and 3 bases at J, with 11 bases between. CDR3 size: 14 residues.